This T cell receptor beta chain came from a study of post-analysis software for immune sequencing data. TCR beta cDNA libraries had unique molecular identifiers. Approximately 0.5 million cDNA molecules were recovered from an input of about 0.9 to 10 million T cells. Using its own MiXCR run on the PCR reads, TCRdb lists one record per CDR3 protein. Of 650,000 to 850,000 distinct CDR3 sequences listed, about half are singletons. This CDR3 spans 17 amino acids. CDR1 and CDR2 from the germline V gene are SGHTA and FQGNSA. The V and J ends lost 2 bases and 4 bases, in that order; junction bases with no gene match: 9. General study points: Among a few TRBV segments more frequent in patients than controls were TRBV5-6, TRBV5-1 and TRBV20-1. When compared against controls, multiple sclerosis patients showed significantly lower normalized Chao1 diversity.

Remarks on this clonotype: Its antigen is still unknown.

This sequence was found in a girl between 5 and 17 years old with multiple sclerosis. The V call is TRBV7-2, the J call TRBJ2-3; 10 positions match TRBD2. The sequencing sample was made of blood. The CDR3 DNA reads as TGTGCCAGCAGCTTATTGCCTAGCGGGAGTTTTGCAGATACGCAGTATTTT. It specifies CASSLLPSGSFADTQYF.